Below are 13 T cell receptor beta chains sequenced from a single sample in a study of cytotoxic CD8 clonotypes in ibrutinib-treated CLL. TCRdb's copy holds only in-frame clones and misses some; the assay was immunoSEQ multiplex PCR. The data contain some 200,000 clones, just under 80% of them singletons. The source material was PBMCs, sampled after 12 months of ibrutinib treatment. The receptors here all came from a human donor with chronic lymphocytic leukemia.

This sequence joins TRBV9 and TRBJ2-7; 8 bases match TRBD1. The V and J ends lost 3 bases and 6 bases, in that order; junction bases with no gene match: 11. The germline V gene has CDR1 SGDLS and CDR2 YYNGEE. The CDR3 totals 15 residues. CDR3 sequence (DNA): TGTGCCAGCAGCGCCAATTCCAGGGGGCAGATCGAGCAGTACTTC. It specifies CASSANSRGQIEQYF.

This clone was seen only once. The chain employs TRBV7-8 and TRBJ2-7; D is unresolved. Germline assignment: CDR1 SGHVS and CDR2 FQNEAQ. V shed 1 base and J shed 2 bases, with 9 bases lying between them. The CDR3 has 14 amino acids. The CDR3 loop reads CASSLGGGTYEQYF. The CDR3 coding sequence is TGTGCCAGCAGCTTAGGAGGCGGAACCTACGAGCAGTACTTC. The full variable domain, in which reference TRBV7-8 and TRBJ2-7 provide the parts outside the CDR3, is GAGVSQSPRYKVAKRGQDVALRCDPISGHVSLFWYQQALGQGPEFLTYFQNEAQLDKSGLPSDRFFAERPEGSVSTLKIQRTQQEDSAVYLCASSLGGGTYEQYFGPGTRLTVT.

This clone appeared once. Here the CDR3 DNA reads TGTGCCAGCAGTCTCCAGGGCCATCCACAGGGTCAGCCCCAGCATTTT. Its protein product is CASSLQGHPQGQPQHF. The J gene is TRBJ1-5, the V gene TRBV7-8; TRBD1 might be the D (6 bases). V gave up 6 bases and J gave up 6 bases, with 21 bases separating them. The CDR3 totals 16 residues. Germline V gives CDR1 SGHVS, CDR2 FQNEAQ.

The CDR3 sequence is CASSLVRMGDVFYEQYF. The CDR3 DNA reads as TGTGCCAGCAGCTTAGTACGTATGGGTGACGTGTTCTACGAGCAGTACTTC. The chain combines TRBV7-9 with TRBJ2-7; no reliable D call. Germline CDR1 SEHNR, CDR2 FQNEAQ (reference sequence). The CDR3 consists of 17 residues. Trimming cost V 1 base and J 3 bases, with 19 bases left between them.

The chain employs TRBV7-2 and TRBJ2-7; D possibly matches TRBD1 or TRBD2 (5 bases each). Germline V gives CDR1 SGHTA, CDR2 FQGNSA. This CDR3 region has 13 residues. Trimming removed 5 bases from V and 3 bases from J, with 11 bases in between. CDR3 residues: CASSQGRSYEQYF. Written as DNA, the CDR3 is TGTGCCAGCAGCCAGGGACGGAGCTACGAGCAGTACTTC.

This chain uses TRBV5-8 with TRBJ1-5; 8 positions agree with TRBD1. V was clipped by 4 bases and J by 5 bases; unmatched bases: 5. This CDR3 region has 14 residues. Germline CDR1 and CDR2: SGHTS and YDEGEE. CDR3 sequence reads: CASSPRQGYQPQHF. The DNA of the CDR3 is TGTGCCAGCAGCCCAAGACAGGGGTATCAGCCCCAGCATTTT.

The chain joins TRBV10-3 to TRBJ1-1; D call uncertain. From germline, CDR1 is ENHRY and CDR2 SYGVKD. Trimming cost V 7 bases and J 0 bases, with 12 bases left between them. The length of the CDR3 is 14 residues. CDR3 DNA sequence: TGTGCCATCACGCAAGAGGCAGTGAACACTGAAGCTTTCTTT. It encodes CAITQEAVNTEAFF.

The chain joins TRBV7-9 to TRBJ1-4, with unresolved D. CDR1 and CDR2 (germline): SEHNR, FQNEAQ (reference sequence). Trimming removed 5 bases at V and 7 bases at J, with 5 bases between. The CDR3 contains 11 residues. Here the CDR3 DNA reads TGTGCCAGCAGCCAGAGTGAAAAACTGTTTTTT. This gives the protein CASSQSEKLFF.

This chain connects TRBV27 to TRBJ2-2, with D uncertain. Trimming left V 4 bases short and J 6 bases short, with 9 bases between. This CDR3 region has 13 residues. In germline, CDR1 is MNHEY, CDR2 SMNVEV (reference sequence). Here the CDR3 reads CASSSDRPGELFF. CDR3 DNA sequence: TGTGCCAGCAGTTCAGACCGGCCCGGGGAGCTGTTTTTT.

V and J are TRBV6-1 and TRBJ2-7; D remains ambiguous. Trimming stripped 1 base from V and 7 bases from J, with 11 bases between. Germline CDR1 MNHNS, CDR2 SASEGT. The CDR3 is made up of 13 amino acids. CDR3 amino acids: CASSEGIGWEQYF. CDR3 DNA: TGTGCCAGCAGTGAAGGCATAGGGTGGGAGCAGTACTTC.

This clone was observed once. The J gene is TRBJ1-1, the V gene TRBV6-4; tentatively, D is TRBD1 (5 bases). From germline, CDR1 is MRHNA and CDR2 SNTAGT. The ends were cut back, 5 bases at V and 1 base at J, with 14 bases in the middle. CDR3 size: 15 residues. DNA of the CDR3: TGTGCCAGCAGTTCCGGGGGGGGAACGAACACTGAAGCTTTCTTT. Amino acid sequence: CASSSGGGTNTEAFF.

The V call is TRBV5-4, the J call TRBJ2-5; the D gene could be TRBD1 or TRBD2 (5 bases each). The germline V and J ends were trimmed by 3 bases and 5 bases, with 17 bases remaining between them. In germline, CDR1 is SGHNT, CDR2 YYREEE (reference sequence). The CDR3 has 15 amino acids. The CDR3 sequence: CASSSGTGRRETQYF. The CDR3 DNA is TGTGCCAGCAGCTCAGGAACGGGACGGCGGGAGACCCAGTACTTC.

This clone turned up a few times. V gene TRBV7-2 combines with J gene TRBJ1-5; D is possibly TRBD1 (5 bases). The V end lost 2 bases, the J end lost 7 bases, and 6 bases lay between the germline ends. CDR3 length: 12 residues. Germline assignment: CDR1 SGHTA and CDR2 FQGNSA. This CDR3 is CASSLQGQPQHF. The CDR3 bases are TGTGCCAGCAGCTTACAGGGACAGCCCCAGCATTTT.